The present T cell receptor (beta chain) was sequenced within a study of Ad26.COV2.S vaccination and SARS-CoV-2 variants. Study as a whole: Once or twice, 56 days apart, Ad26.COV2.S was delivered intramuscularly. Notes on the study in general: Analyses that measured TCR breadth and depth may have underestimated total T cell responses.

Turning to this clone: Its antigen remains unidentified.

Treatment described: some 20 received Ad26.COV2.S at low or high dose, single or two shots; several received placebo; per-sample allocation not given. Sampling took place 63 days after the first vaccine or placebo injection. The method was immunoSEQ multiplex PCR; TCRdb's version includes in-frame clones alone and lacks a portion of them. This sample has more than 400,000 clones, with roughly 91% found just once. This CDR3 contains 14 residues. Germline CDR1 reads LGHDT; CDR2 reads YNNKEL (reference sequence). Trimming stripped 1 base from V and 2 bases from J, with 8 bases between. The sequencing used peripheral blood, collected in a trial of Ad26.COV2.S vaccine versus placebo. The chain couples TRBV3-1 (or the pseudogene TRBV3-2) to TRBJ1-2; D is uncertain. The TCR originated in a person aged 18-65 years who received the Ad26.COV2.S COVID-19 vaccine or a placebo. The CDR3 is CASSQVNGNYGYTF. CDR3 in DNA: TGTGCCAGCAGCCAAGTGAACGGCAACTATGGCTACACCTTC.